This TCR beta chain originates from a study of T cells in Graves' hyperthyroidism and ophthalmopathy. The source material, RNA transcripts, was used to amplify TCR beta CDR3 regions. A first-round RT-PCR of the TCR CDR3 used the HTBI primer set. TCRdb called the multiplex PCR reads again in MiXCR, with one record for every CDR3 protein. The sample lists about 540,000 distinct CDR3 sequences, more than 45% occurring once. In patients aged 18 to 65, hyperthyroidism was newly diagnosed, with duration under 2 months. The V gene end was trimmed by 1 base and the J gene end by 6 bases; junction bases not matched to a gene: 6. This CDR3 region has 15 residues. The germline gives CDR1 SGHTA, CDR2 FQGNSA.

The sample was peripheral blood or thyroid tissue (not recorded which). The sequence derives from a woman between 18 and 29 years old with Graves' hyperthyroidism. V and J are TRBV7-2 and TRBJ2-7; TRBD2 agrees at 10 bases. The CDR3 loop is CASSLGPSGSTEQYF. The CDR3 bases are TGTGCCAGCAGCTTAGGTCCTAGCGGGAGTACCGAGCAGTACTTC. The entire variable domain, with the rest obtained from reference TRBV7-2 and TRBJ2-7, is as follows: GAGVSQSPSNKVTEKGKDVELRCDPISGHTALYWYRQSLGQGLEFLIYFQGNSAPDKSGLPSDRFSAERTGGSVSTLTIQRTQQEDSAVYLCASSLGPSGSTEQYFGPGTRLTVT.